These T cell receptor beta chains were read from a single sample in a study of OX40 agonist ivuxolimab in advanced cancers. Assay used: immunoSEQ multiplex PCR; TCRdb lists only in-frame clones, some missing. Here the sample spans about 89,000 clones, 86% being singletons. Here the sequenced sample was CD4+ or CD8+ T cells sorted from blood, taken in a trial of the OX40 agonist ivuxolimab. The source is an adult with an advanced solid tumor such as melanoma, head and neck, liver or kidney cancer. Each CDR3 is given with its conserved first and last residue. The D gene is left open where the match is weak. A row's size may be missing; if present it is once, few, many or a size class.

size | J | D | V | DNA | CDR3
. | TRBJ2-3 | . | TRBV7-9 | TGTGCCAGCAGCTTAGTATCTGGCACTAGCACAGATACGCAGTATTTT | CASSLVSGTSTDTQYF
few | TRBJ2-4 | . | TRBV7-2 | TGTGCCAGCAGCTGGCCGGGAAACATTCAGTACTTC | CASSWPGNIQYF
. | TRBJ1-1 | . | TRBV7-2 | TGTGCCAGCAGCCCGGACGGGGGGAGCGCTGAAGCTTTCTTT | CASSPDGGSAEAFF
. | TRBJ1-2 | . | TRBV29-1 | TGCAGCGTTGAGGAAGGGGTGGATGGCTACACCTTC | CSVEEGVDGYTF
. | TRBJ2-7 | TRBD2 | TRBV19 | TGTGCCAGTAGTAGGAGCGGGAGGTACGAGCAGTACTTC | CASSRSGRYEQYF
. | TRBJ2-3 | . | TRBV7-9 | TGTGCCAGCAGCTCGACGTATTCTAGCACAGATACGCAGTATTTT | CASSSTYSSTDTQYF
. | TRBJ2-5 | . | TRBV2 | TGTGCCAGCAGTACAACGAGGGGGGAGACCCAGTACTTC | CASSTTRGETQYF
. | TRBJ1-1 | . | TRBV6-5 | TGTGCCAGCAGTTACACCCGCCGAGGGGGCACTGAAGCTTTCTTT | CASSYTRRGGTEAFF
. | TRBJ1-1 | TRBD1 | TRBV6-1 | TGTGCCAGCACACGACAGGGAAACACTGAAGCTTTCTTT | CASTRQGNTEAFF
. | TRBJ2-1 | TRBD2 | TRBV7-9 | TGTGCCAGCAGCTTATTATCGGCGGGAGCTGGCTACAATGAGCAGTTCTTC | CASSLLSAGAGYNEQFF
. | TRBJ1-2 | . | TRBV20-1 | TGCAGTACTACTAACTATGGCTACACCTTC | CSTTNYGYTF
once | TRBJ2-3 | . | TRBV4-3 | TGCGCCAGCAGCCAAGATCAGGAGGATACGCAGTATTTT | CASSQDQEDTQYF
. | TRBJ2-7 | . | TRBV20-1 | TGCAGTGCCACCTCGGGCCGACGGCAGTACTTC | CSATSGRRQYF
once | TRBJ2-3 | TRBD2 | TRBV5-1 | TGCGCCAGCACAGGCGGGGCGGGGGCAGATACGCAGTATTTT | CASTGGAGADTQYF
. | TRBJ1-1 | . | TRBV27 | TGTGCCAGCAGGCCCAGCGACACCTCTCTGAGGGCTTTCTTT | CASRPSDTSLRAFF